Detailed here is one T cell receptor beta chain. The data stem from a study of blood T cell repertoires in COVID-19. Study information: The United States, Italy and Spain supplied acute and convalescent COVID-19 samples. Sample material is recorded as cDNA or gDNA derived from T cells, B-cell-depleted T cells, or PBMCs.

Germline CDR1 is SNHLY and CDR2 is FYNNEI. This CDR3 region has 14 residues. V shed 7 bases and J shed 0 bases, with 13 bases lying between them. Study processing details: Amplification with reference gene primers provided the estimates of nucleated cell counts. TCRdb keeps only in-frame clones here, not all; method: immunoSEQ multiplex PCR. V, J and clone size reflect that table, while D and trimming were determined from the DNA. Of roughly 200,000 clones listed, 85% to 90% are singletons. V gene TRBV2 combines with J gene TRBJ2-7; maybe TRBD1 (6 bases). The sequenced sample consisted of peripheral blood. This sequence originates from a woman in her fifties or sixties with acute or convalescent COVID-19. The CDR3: CASTMPGHSYEQYV. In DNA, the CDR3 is TGTGCCAGCACTATGCCGGGACACTCCTACGAGCAGTACGTC.